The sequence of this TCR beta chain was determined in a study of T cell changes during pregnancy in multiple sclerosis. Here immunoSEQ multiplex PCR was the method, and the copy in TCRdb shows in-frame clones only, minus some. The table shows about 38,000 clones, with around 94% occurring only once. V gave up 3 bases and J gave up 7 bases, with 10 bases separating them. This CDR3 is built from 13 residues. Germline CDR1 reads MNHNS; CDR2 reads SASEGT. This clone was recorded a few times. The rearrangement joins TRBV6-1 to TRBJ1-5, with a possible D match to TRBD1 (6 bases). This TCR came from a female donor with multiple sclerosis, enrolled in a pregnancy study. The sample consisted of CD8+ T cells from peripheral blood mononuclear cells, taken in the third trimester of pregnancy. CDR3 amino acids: CASSDQGHQPQHF. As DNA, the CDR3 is TGTGCCAGCAGTGATCAGGGGCACCAGCCCCAGCATTTT.